These 30 T cell receptor beta chains came from one sample sequenced in a study of T cell clusters in autoimmune cytopenias. One tube held mixed TRB-A and TRB-B primer pools for touch-down PCR. Reprocessing the multiplex PCR reads, TCRdb reports a single entry for every CDR3 protein and omits DNA. The sample data list more than 4,500 distinct CDR3 sequences. About 39,000 genome equivalents of blood DNA were amplified for TRB. Sequences were obtained from peripheral blood. These receptors were obtained from a human donor with an autoimmune cytopenia or autoimmune hepatitis (not recorded which).

This clonotype is deemed medium-sized (0.01 to 0.1%) by its frequency. The chain carries TRBV18 and TRBJ2-1; with no DNA, the TCRdb D assignment of TRBD1 cannot be verified. Germline CDR1 KGHSH, CDR2 LQKENI. CDR3 size: 15 residues. The chain's CDR3 is CASSPSTGKAYEQFF.

By frequency, this clonotype registers medium-sized (0.01 to 0.1%). CDR3 amino acids: CASSFSGANVLTF. The chain recombines TRBV5-1 with TRBJ2-6. Germline assignment: CDR1 SGHRS and CDR2 YFSETQ. CDR3 length: 13 amino acids.

According to its frequency, this clonotype is medium-sized. The chain employs TRBV18 and TRBJ1-6. Looked up from germline, CDR1 is KGHSH and CDR2 is LQKENI. CDR3 size: 14 residues. CDR3 in amino acids: CASSQQLGNSPLHF. The full variable domain, completed using reference TRBV18 and TRBJ1-6, is NAGVMQNPRHLVRRRGQEARLRCSPMKGHSHVYWYRQLPEEGLKFMVYLQKENIIDESGMPKERFSAEFPKEGPSILRIQQVVRGDSAAYFCASSQQLGNSPLHFGNGTRLTVT.

This clonotype is classed as medium-sized by frequency. Here the CDR3 reads CAWDRSGSREQYF. The V gene is TRBV30, the J gene TRBJ2-7; TCRdb picks TRBD2, but there is no DNA to check that call. The germline V gene encodes CDR1 GTSNPN and CDR2 SVGIG (reference sequence). This CDR3 has 13 residues.

This clonotype is medium-sized by frequency. The chain links TRBV18 to TRBJ2-5; TCRdb lists TRBD1, though no DNA is available to test this call. CDR1 KGHSH and CDR2 LQKENI come from the germline V gene. CDR3 size: 11 residues. The CDR3 loop is CASSREETQYF.

This chain joins TRBV11-1 and TRBJ2-3. The length of the CDR3 is 14 residues. Germline CDR1 is SGHAT and CDR2 is FQDESV (reference sequence). CDR3 region: CASSLMRQSDTQYF.

According to its frequency, this clonotype is medium-sized. The chain is built from TRBV18 and TRBJ2-7. The CDR3 is 12 residues long. Germline CDR1 KGHSH, CDR2 LQKENI. The CDR3 is CASSPVGYEQYF.

Judged by frequency, this clonotype is medium-sized (0.01 to 0.1%). The chain is built from TRBV27 and TRBJ1-1. Germline assignment: CDR1 MNHEY and CDR2 SMNVEV (reference sequence). CDR3 length equals 14 residues. The CDR3: CASSKGLMNTEAFF.

This clonotype is called medium-sized (0.01 to 0.1%) based on its frequency. The chain employs TRBV5-4 and TRBJ2-1; no DNA is available, so the TRBD2 call from TCRdb remains unchecked. Germline CDR1 reads SGHNT; CDR2 reads YYREEE (reference sequence). This CDR3 contains 15 residues. The CDR3: CASSLAGLAGIKQFF. The full variable domain, with the rest looked up from reference TRBV5-4 and TRBJ2-1, is ETGVTQSPTHLIKTRGQQVTLRCSSQSGHNTVSWYQQALGQGPQFIFQYYREEENGRGNFPPRFSGLQFPNYSSELNVNALELDDSALYLCASSLAGLAGIKQFFGPGTRLTVL.

This chain uses TRBV14 with TRBJ2-3; TCRdb returns TRBD2, unconfirmable since there is no DNA. Germline CDR1 SGHDN, CDR2 FVKESK. This CDR3 region has 15 residues. CDR3 region: CASKGLAGVTDTQYF.

The chain is built from TRBV14 and TRBJ1-2; the TCRdb D gene call, TRBD1, has no DNA to confirm it. The CDR3 runs 15 residues. CDR1 is SGHDN and CDR2 is FVKESK in the germline V gene. The CDR3 spells CASSQVLGGRFGYTF.

The CDR3 is CASSGTSGGPANEKLFF. The chain combines TRBV10-3 with TRBJ1-4. The CDR3 extends over 17 amino acids. Germline lookup yields CDR1 ENHRY and CDR2 SYGVKD.

V gene TRBV7-9 combines with J gene TRBJ2-2. Germline values: CDR1 SEHNR, CDR2 FQNEAQ (reference sequence). The CDR3 is made up of 15 amino acids. The CDR3 here is CASSLALVRRGELFF.

In terms of frequency, this clonotype is medium-sized. This CDR3 reads CASSMDSGGSNEQFF. The J gene is TRBJ2-1, the V gene TRBV19; without DNA, the TCRdb call of TRBD2 cannot be checked. In germline, CDR1 is LNHDA, CDR2 SQIVND (reference sequence). The CDR3 covers 15 residues. The full variable domain, with the rest looked up from reference TRBV19 and TRBJ2-1, is DGGITQSPKYLFRKEGQNVTLSCEQNLNHDAMYWYRQDPGQGLRLIYYSQIVNDFQKGDIAEGYSVSREKKESFPLTVTSAQKNPTAFYLCASSMDSGGSNEQFFGPGTRLTVL.

This clonotype registers medium-sized by frequency. The chain combines TRBV19 with TRBJ2-3; there is no DNA to check the TCRdb D call of TRBD1. This CDR3 is built from 14 residues. The germline CDR1 and CDR2 sequences are LNHDA and SQIVND (reference sequence). The CDR3 is CASSIGDTEDTQYF. Looking up the rest from reference TRBV19 and TRBJ2-3 gives the full variable domain: DGGITQSPKYLFRKEGQNVTLSCEQNLNHDAMYWYRQDPGQGLRLIYYSQIVNDFQKGDIAEGYSVSREKKESFPLTVTSAQKNPTAFYLCASSIGDTEDTQYFGPGTRLTVL.

The chain joins TRBV6-1 to TRBJ1-1. The CDR3 has 15 residues. From germline, CDR1 is MNHNS and CDR2 SASEGT. CDR3: CASSGRERENTEAFF.

V gene TRBV5-1 combines with J gene TRBJ1-1. Germline values: CDR1 SGHRS, CDR2 YFSETQ. This CDR3 has 13 residues. The CDR3 reads CASSLASYTEAFF. The full variable domain, in which reference TRBV5-1 and TRBJ1-1 provide the parts outside the CDR3, is KAGVTQTPRYLIKTRGQQVTLSCSPISGHRSVSWYQQTPGQGLQFLFEYFSETQRNKGNFPGRFSGRQFSNSRSEMNVSTLELGDSALYLCASSLASYTEAFFGQGTRLTVV.

Judged by frequency, this clonotype is medium-sized (0.01 to 0.1%). The chain combines TRBV12-3 or TRBV12-4 with TRBJ2-4; no DNA is available, so the TRBD2 call from TCRdb remains unchecked. There are 14 residues in the CDR3. The CDR3 region is CASSLSLVENIQYF.

This clonotype registers medium-sized by frequency. This chain connects TRBV29-1 to TRBJ2-2; TCRdb selects TRBD1, and the lack of DNA leaves this call unchecked. Germline loops: CDR1 SQVTM, CDR2 ANQGSEA. The CDR3 has 14 residues. The CDR3 sequence is CSVDRTMNTGELFF.

This clonotype is identified as medium-sized from frequency. CDR3: CASRGLAGGTDTQYF. The chain employs TRBV6-5 and TRBJ2-3; TCRdb's D gene call, TRBD2, goes unchecked for lack of DNA. Germline V lookup: CDR1 MNHEY, CDR2 SVGAGI. CDR3 length equals 15 residues.

V and J are TRBV5-1 and TRBJ2-5. Germline values: CDR1 SGHRS, CDR2 YFSETQ. The CDR3 is 14 amino acids. The CDR3 loop is CASSLWAKVETQYF.

The J gene is TRBJ2-3, the V gene TRBV6-6; lacking DNA, the TRBD2 call made by TCRdb goes unchecked. Germline V gene sequence: CDR1 MNHNY, CDR2 SVGAGI (reference sequence). This CDR3 contains 19 residues. The CDR3: CASSYFHRGGASSTDTQYF.

V is TRBV6-5 and J is TRBJ1-3; the D gene TCRdb calls, TRBD1, cannot be checked with no DNA. The germline gives CDR1 MNHEY, CDR2 SVGAGI. CDR3 length: 15 amino acids. The CDR3 sequence: CASSWGPISGNTIYF.

This sequence joins TRBV11-2 and TRBJ2-1; checking the TCRdb D call of TRBD2 is not possible without DNA. The CDR3 is 17 amino acids. Germline V gives CDR1 SGHAT, CDR2 FQNNGV. CDR3 sequence reads: CASSHDVAFSSYNEQFF.

Judged by frequency, this clonotype is medium-sized. The chain has TRBV6-5 and TRBJ2-3. This CDR3 has 13 residues. Germline assignment: CDR1 MNHEY and CDR2 SVGAGI. The CDR3 sequence is CASSVPNTDTQYF.

The rearrangement links TRBV18 to TRBJ1-3; TCRdb reports TRBD1, a call that lacks DNA to check it against. The CDR3 consists of 15 residues. CDR1 and CDR2 from the germline V gene are KGHSH and LQKENI. This chain's CDR3 is CASSPRGAAGNTIYF.

This sequence joins TRBV6-2 or TRBV6-3 and TRBJ2-2; lacking DNA, the TRBD1 call made by TCRdb goes unchecked. Per germline, CDR1 MNHEY and CDR2 SVGEGT. The CDR3 loop spans 14 amino acids. The CDR3 reads CASSYGARTGELFF.

By frequency, this clonotype registers medium-sized. V and J are TRBV6-2 or TRBV6-3 and TRBJ2-7; TCRdb outputs TRBD1, but without DNA this stays unchecked. The CDR3 sequence is 13 residues long. Germline loops: CDR1 MNHEY, CDR2 SVGEGT. CDR3 protein: CASTIGQAYEQYF.

This chain uses TRBV5-1 with TRBJ1-6; the TCRdb D gene call, TRBD1, has no DNA to confirm it. Germline V CDR1 and CDR2: SGHRS, YFSETQ. The CDR3 is 15 amino acids. The CDR3 loop reads CASSHGDSYNSPLHF.

Measured by frequency, this clonotype is medium-sized. The rearrangement uses TRBV6-5 and TRBJ2-1; TCRdb outputs TRBD2, but without DNA this stays unchecked. The CDR3 covers 15 residues. Germline V gene data show CDR1 as MNHEY and CDR2 as SVGAGI. CDR3 region: CASSSGLAGVNEQFF.